The next 7 T cell receptor beta chains were all read from a single sample in a study of breast tumors, draining lymph nodes, adjacent tissues. Samples came from axillary lymph nodes draining the breast cancer. From the multiplex PCR reads, TCRdb called clonotypes with MiXCR, one entry per CDR3 protein. The sample contains around 190,000 distinct CDR3 sequences, roughly 30% of which appear only once. The specimen sequenced was axillary lymph node tissue. Receptors originate from a female donor with breast cancer. Some clones in this sample may be carry-over from other donors' samples.

In this sample, this clonotype turned up many times. The V call is TRBV24-1, the J call TRBJ2-1; TRBD1 might be the D (6 bases). CDR1 is KGHDR, CDR2 SFDVKD, per germline. The CDR3 has 14 residues. The V end lost 9 bases, the J end lost 1 base, and 12 bases lay between the germline ends. The CDR3 loop is CATGRTESYNEQFF. Here the CDR3 DNA reads TGTGCCACCGGGCGGACAGAATCCTACAATGAGCAGTTCTTC.

V and J are TRBV6-5 and TRBJ2-5, with D perhaps matching TRBD1 (5 bases). This CDR3 spans 14 amino acids. The V end lost 2 bases, the J end lost 4 bases, and 11 bases lay between the germline ends. The germline V gene encodes CDR1 MNHEY and CDR2 SVGAGI. The CDR3 loop reads CASSYDDRAETQYF. CDR3 DNA sequence: TGTGCCAGCAGTTACGACGACAGAGCAGAGACCCAGTACTTC.

There are many counts of this clonotype. This rearrangement joins TRBV6-6 to TRBJ2-5, with 11 nucleotides matching TRBD2. V lost 5 bases to trimming and J lost 7 bases; unmatched junction nucleotides: 6. Germline V lookup: CDR1 MNHNY, CDR2 SVGAGI (reference sequence). CDR3 length: 14 residues. The CDR3 nucleotides read TGTGCCAGCAGTAGCCTAGCGGGGGGAGGGACCCAGTACTTC. It yields the protein CASSSLAGGGTQYF.

In this sample, this clonotype turned up a few times. The J gene is TRBJ2-7, the V gene TRBV20-1, with a possible D match to TRBD1 (6 bases). The CDR3 totals 16 residues. V gave up 7 bases and J gave up 3 bases, with 25 bases separating them. The germline V gene encodes CDR1 DFQATT and CDR2 SNEGSKA (reference sequence). As DNA, the CDR3 is TGCAGTGTCGCTAGTGGGATGACAGGATTCTTCTACGAGCAGTACTTC. Protein: CSVASGMTGFFYEQYF.

This chain joins TRBV12-3 or TRBV12-4 and TRBJ2-3, with TRBD1 identical over 7 bases. V trimming: 4 bases; J trimming: 3 bases; junction bases outside the gene matches: 7. The length of the CDR3 is 15 residues. CDR3 loop: CASSSDRRRTDTQYF. The CDR3 DNA reads as TGTGCCAGCAGTTCGGACAGGCGTCGGACAGATACGCAGTATTTT.

This clonotype has at least ten counts. The chain couples TRBV7-6 to TRBJ2-2, with 8 bases lining up with TRBD1. V was clipped by 6 bases and J by 4 bases; unmatched bases: 7. The CDR3 is 15 amino acids. Germline V CDR1 and CDR2: SGHVS, FNYEAQ. CDR3 residues: CASSSRTGRTGELFF. CDR3 coding DNA: TGTGCCAGCAGTTCCCGGACAGGGCGCACCGGGGAGCTGTTTTTT.

This clonotype appeared many times. This rearrangement joins TRBV12-3 or TRBV12-4 to TRBJ2-7; 12 nucleotides line up with TRBD2. Trimming removed 6 bases from V and 5 bases from J; junction bases left unmatched: 11. The CDR3 extends over 16 amino acids. CDR3 nucleotide sequence: TGTGCCAGCAGCGACCTTGGACTAGCGGGACGCCACGAGCAGTACTTC. This encodes CASSDLGLAGRHEQYF.